This paragraph covers one TCR beta chain sequence. Trimming removed 9 bases from V and 1 base from J, with 19 bases in between. Germline V gives CDR1 LNHDA, CDR2 SQIVND (reference sequence). This CDR3 has 17 amino acids. The sample comes from a study of blood T cell repertoires in COVID-19. Background on the study: The United States, Italy and Spain provided the acute and convalescent COVID-19 samples. The cDNA or gDNA used as material had been derived from T cells, B-cell-depleted T cells, or PBMCs.

Using immunoSEQ multiplex PCR, the repertoire was profiled, and TCRdb retains in-frame clones only, with some absent. Of about 330,000 clones in the sample, 89% were seen once. The origin of this receptor is a man aged 18 to 30 who had recovered from COVID-19. This chain links TRBV19 with TRBJ1-6, with D perhaps matching TRBD1 (5 bases). Sequencing was done on a sample of peripheral blood. This CDR3 is CASSRQGLWSYNSPLHF. In DNA, the CDR3 is TGTGCCAGCAGTCGGCAGGGTCTATGGTCCTATAATTCACCCCTCCACTTT.